This T cell receptor (beta chain) was sequenced for a study of radiation and T cells in renal cell carcinoma. Study overall: Nephrectomy followed 15 Gy stereotactic body radiation by 4 weeks.

Per the germline V gene, CDR1 is MNHNS and CDR2 is SASEGT. The CDR3 consists of 13 residues. The V end lost 4 bases, the J end lost 5 bases, and 12 bases lay between the germline ends. Time point indicated: baseline pretreatment blood. As for treatment: 15 Gy SBRT to primary tumor, nephrectomy 4 weeks later. This renal cell carcinoma was of the clear cell type. Method: immunoSEQ multiplex PCR; TCRdb's copy keeps in-frame clones and lacks some. The table includes 130,000 or so clones, roughly 84% detected once. Details on this clone: Its specificity is unknown.

Whole-study results and caveats: Top tumor clonotypes rose in blood 2 weeks post-radiation, then contracted. Without pretreatment biopsies, baseline tumor clonotype presence was undetermined.

This TCR was recovered from a woman aged 45-59 years with renal cell carcinoma. The rearrangement uses TRBV6-1 and TRBJ2-7; a possible D gene is TRBD2 (6 bases). The sample here was blood, taken from a patient whose treatment included radiotherapy and nephrectomy. The CDR3 nucleotides are TGTGCCAGCAGTGTGGGACTCCCTGACGAGCAGTACTTC. Amino acids: CASSVGLPDEQYF.